This record covers a single TCR beta chain. Assignment of participants to cohorts was predicated upon participant-reported clinical history. This sample is part of a study of blood T cell repertoires in COVID-19. With 3 bases removed from V and 1 base from J, the gap between germline ends came to 18 bases. The CDR3 loop spans 16 amino acids. The germline V gene has CDR1 DFQATT and CDR2 SNEGSKA (reference sequence). Using immunoSEQ multiplex PCR, the repertoire was profiled, and TCRdb retains in-frame clones only, with some absent. Here the sample spans 150,000 to 200,000 clones, roughly 87% being singletons.

The TCR sequence derives from a man in his forties or fifties who had recovered from COVID-19. The rearrangement links TRBV20-1 to TRBJ1-1, with D unclear. Sequenced material: PBMCs or T cells enriched from blood (not recorded which). CDR3 amino acids: CSASGFGNRGNTEAFF. CDR3 DNA sequence: TGCAGTGCTAGTGGGTTCGGAAATCGAGGGAACACTGAAGCTTTCTTT.